The clone carrying this TCR beta chain was observed a handful of times. What it binds is not known. The V end lost 6 bases, the J end lost 0 bases, and 6 bases lay between the germline ends. The CDR3 totals 12 residues. Germline-derived CDR1 and CDR2 are MNHNS and SASEGT. The PCR made use of 60 Vbeta and 13 Jbeta primers. This table comes from immunoSEQ multiplex PCR, and its TCRdb copy is limited to in-frame clones, with some not included. Among about 93,000 clones listed, approximately 72% were seen once. This record comes from a study of cytomegalovirus exposure and HLA in healthy donors. The study, taken as a whole, reports: 87-base-pair reads could not separate some V segments, including TRBV6-2 and TRBV6-3. Highly shared sequence variants in one cluster were likely a sequencing artifact. Reports indicate that TCR beta sequences accurately predicted the HLA-A and HLA-B alleles of most subjects. Productive rates of about 87% or about 30% were seen for most TCR beta V segments in an earlier analysis.

The sequenced sample consisted of PBMCs. This chain links TRBV6-1 with TRBJ2-7; D unclear. The TCR sequence derives from a woman aged 35 to 49 in good health and CMV-seronegative. The CDR3 DNA is TGTGCCAGCAGGGTCAGCTCCTACGAGCAGTACTTC. Protein sequence: CASRVSSYEQYF.